These 16 T cell receptor beta chains share one sample of origin, sequenced in a study of OX40 agonist ivuxolimab in advanced cancers. Only in-frame clones appear in the TCRdb table, and some are missing; sequencing was by immunoSEQ multiplex PCR. Of around 50,000 clones listed, roughly 90% were seen once; the top ten hold under 10%. The sample consisted of CD4+ or CD8+ T cells sorted from blood, taken in a trial of the OX40 agonist ivuxolimab. Source of these receptors: an adult with an advanced solid tumor such as melanoma, head and neck, liver or kidney cancer.

This chain connects TRBV14 to TRBJ1-3, with TRBD1 identical over 9 bases. CDR1 is SGHDN and CDR2 is FVKESK in the germline V gene. V lost 3 bases and J lost 2; bases outside the gene matches: 2. This CDR3 has 15 amino acids. The CDR3 reads CASSQGQGTGNTIYF. The CDR3 region has the DNA TGTGCCAGCAGCCAGGGACAGGGAACTGGAAACACCATATATTTT.

The genes are TRBV6-5 and TRBJ1-1; TRBD1 agrees at 7 bases. Trimming cost V 5 bases and J 7 bases; bases outside gene matches: 10. The CDR3 has 14 residues. Germline V lookup: CDR1 MNHEY, CDR2 SVGAGI. CDR3 in amino acids: CASSAMTGLHEAFF. The DNA for the CDR3 is TGTGCCAGCAGTGCAATGACAGGGTTACATGAAGCTTTCTTT.

The rearrangement joins TRBV19 to TRBJ1-2; 8 bases match TRBD1. The CDR3 sequence is 15 residues long. After removal of 1 base from V and 2 bases from J, the junction contained 3 bases not matched to a gene. Germline V lookup: CDR1 LNHDA, CDR2 SQIVND (reference sequence). The CDR3 bases are TGTGCCAGTAGTATAGGACAGGGGACAAACTATGGCTACACCTTC. As protein: CASSIGQGTNYGYTF.

V usage is TRBV5-1 and J usage is TRBJ2-5; 8 nucleotides align to TRBD2. V dropped 3 bases and J dropped 7; count of bases not matched to a gene: 11. The CDR3 totals 15 residues. Germline lookup yields CDR1 SGHRS and CDR2 YFSETQ. For the CDR3, the DNA is TGCGCCAGCAGCTCCAGAACAGGCCGGGAGGGGACCCAGTACTTC. Translating it yields CASSSRTGREGTQYF.

The rearrangement links TRBV7-3 to TRBJ2-1; D uncertain. V lost 1 base to trimming and J lost 3 bases, with 4 bases between them. The CDR3 spans 13 residues. Germline CDR1 SGHTA, CDR2 FQGTGA. CDR3 bases: TGTGCCAGCAGCTTAAACAGCTACAATGAGCAGTTCTTC. This sequence encodes CASSLNSYNEQFF.

The genes are TRBV10-3 and TRBJ1-6, with no clear D. Trimming shortened V by 6 bases and J by 9 bases, and 9 bases separated the two germline ends. CDR1 ENHRY and CDR2 SYGVKD come from the germline V gene. The length of the CDR3 is 12 residues. The chain's CDR3 is CAISNLGSPLHF. As DNA, the CDR3 is TGTGCCATCAGCAACCTCGGTTCACCCCTCCACTTT.

The chain is built from TRBV5-5 and TRBJ1-2; D is uncertain. CDR1 is SGHKS and CDR2 is YYEKEE in the germline V gene (reference sequence). The V end lost 6 bases, the J end lost 4 bases, and 16 bases lay between the germline ends. The CDR3 covers 14 residues. Written as DNA, the CDR3 is TGTGCCAGCAAACTCCGGGCCGAACTCTATGGCTACACCTTC. Amino acids: CASKLRAELYGYTF.

V and J are TRBV7-8 and TRBJ1-1, with D possibly TRBD1 on 5 matching bases. Germline V lookup: CDR1 SGHVS, CDR2 FQNEAQ. The CDR3 consists of 12 residues. Trimming left V 3 bases short and J 9 bases short, with 11 bases between. CDR3 nucleotides: TGTGCCAGCAGCTTGATGAGGGGACAAGCTTTCTTT. Its protein is CASSLMRGQAFF.

This rearrangement joins TRBV19 to TRBJ1-5, with D possibly TRBD1 on 5 matching bases. The V end lost 6 bases, the J end lost 3 bases, and 18 bases lay between the germline ends. This CDR3 has 16 amino acids. Per germline, CDR1 LNHDA and CDR2 SQIVND (reference sequence). Written as DNA, the CDR3 is TGTGCCAGTAGCCCCTTCTTCCGGGGGAACAATCAGCCCCAGCATTTT. Amino acid sequence: CASSPFFRGNNQPQHF.

The CDR3 sequence: CASSSGTGPLNEQFF. CDR3 bases: TGCGCCAGCAGCTCGGGGACTGGACCCCTCAATGAGCAGTTCTTC. The V and J genes are TRBV5-1 and TRBJ2-1, with D possibly being TRBD2 (6 bases). This CDR3 has 15 residues. V lost 3 bases and J 6 bases, leaving 16 bases between the germline ends. Looked up from germline, CDR1 is SGHRS and CDR2 is YFSETQ.

The V call is TRBV6-5, the J call TRBJ2-1; D gene uncertain. Trimming took off 5 bases at V and 5 bases at J, with 4 bases between the two ends. This CDR3 is 11 amino acids long. CDR1 is MNHEY and CDR2 is SVGAGI in the germline V gene. The CDR3 loop reads CASSLDNEQFF. Written as DNA, the CDR3 is TGTGCCAGCAGTCTTGACAATGAGCAGTTCTTC.

V usage is TRBV7-3 and J usage is TRBJ1-1; no firm D call. The germline V and J ends were trimmed by 3 bases and 1 base, with 6 bases remaining between them. CDR3 length: 13 amino acids. CDR1 is SGHTA, CDR2 FQGTGA, per germline. DNA of the CDR3: TGTGCCAGCAGCTTCTCTAGGAACACTGAAGCTTTCTTT. Protein sequence: CASSFSRNTEAFF.

A single count supports this clone. V usage is TRBV7-9 and J usage is TRBJ2-1, with 11 bases fitting TRBD2. This CDR3 contains 18 residues. CDR1 is SEHNR and CDR2 is FQNEAQ in the germline V gene (reference sequence). V lost 5 bases, J lost 0 bases, and 9 bases stayed unmatched. Here the CDR3 reads CASSPSSGRKSSYNEQFF. CDR3 nucleotide sequence: TGTGCCAGCAGCCCGTCTAGCGGGAGGAAAAGCTCCTACAATGAGCAGTTCTTC. Full variable domain (remainder filled in from reference TRBV7-9 and TRBJ2-1): DTGVSQNPRHKITKRGQNVTFRCDPISEHNRLYWYRQTLGQGPEFLTYFQNEAQLEKSRLLSDRFSAERPKGSFSTLEIQRTEQGDSAMYLCASSPSSGRKSSYNEQFFGPGTRLTVL.

CDR3 in DNA: TGCGCCAGCAGCCAACTATTAAGGCGGGAGGGAAGGCATGGCTACAATGAGCAGTTCTTC. Translating it yields CASSQLLRREGRHGYNEQFF. The genes are TRBV4-1 and TRBJ2-1; 9 nucleotides agree with TRBD2. The CDR3 sequence is 20 residues long. V was pared by 2 bases and J by 3 bases, with 17 bases of the junction left unmatched. Looked up from germline, CDR1 is MGHRA and CDR2 is YSYEKL.

V gene TRBV6-5 combines with J gene TRBJ1-5; D might be TRBD1 (5 bases). The CDR3 extends over 14 amino acids. V dropped 10 bases and J dropped 4 bases, with 17 bases sitting between them. The germline gives CDR1 MNHEY, CDR2 SVGAGI. Here the CDR3 reads CATREGWGNQPQHF. The CDR3 nucleotides are TGTGCCACACGGGAGGGGTGGGGAAATCAGCCCCAGCATTTT.

This clone was observed a single time. V usage is TRBV7-9 and J usage is TRBJ1-2; TRBD1 matches at 8 bases. The CDR3 is 15 residues long. The trim removed 5 bases at V and 4 bases at J, leaving 9 bases unmatched. Looked up from germline, CDR1 is SEHNR and CDR2 is FQNEAQ (reference sequence). The CDR3: CASSATRGLGYGYTF. The CDR3 coding sequence is TGTGCCAGCAGCGCTACCAGGGGGCTCGGCTATGGCTACACCTTC.